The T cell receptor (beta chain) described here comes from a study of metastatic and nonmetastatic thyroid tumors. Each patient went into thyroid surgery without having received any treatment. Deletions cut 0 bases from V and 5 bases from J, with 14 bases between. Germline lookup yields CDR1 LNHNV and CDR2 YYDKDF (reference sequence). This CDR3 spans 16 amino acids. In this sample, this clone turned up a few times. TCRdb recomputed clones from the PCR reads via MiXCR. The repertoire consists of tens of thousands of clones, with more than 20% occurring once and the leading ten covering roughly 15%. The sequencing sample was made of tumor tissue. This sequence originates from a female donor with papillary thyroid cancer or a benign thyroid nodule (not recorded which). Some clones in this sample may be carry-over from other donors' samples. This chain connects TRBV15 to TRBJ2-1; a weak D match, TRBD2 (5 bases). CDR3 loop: CATSRDNLREDNEQFF. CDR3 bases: TGTGCCACCAGCAGAGATAATTTGAGGGAAGACAATGAGCAGTTCTTC.